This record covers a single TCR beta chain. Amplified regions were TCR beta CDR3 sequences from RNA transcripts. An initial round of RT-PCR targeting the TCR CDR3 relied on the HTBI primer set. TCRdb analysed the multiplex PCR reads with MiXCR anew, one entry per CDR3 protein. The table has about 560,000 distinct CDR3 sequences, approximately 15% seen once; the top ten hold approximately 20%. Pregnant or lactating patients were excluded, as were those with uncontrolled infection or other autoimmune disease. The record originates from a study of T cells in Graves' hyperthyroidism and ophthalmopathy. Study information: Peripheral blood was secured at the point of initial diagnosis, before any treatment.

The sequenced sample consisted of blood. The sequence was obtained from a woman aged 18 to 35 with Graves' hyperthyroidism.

CDR3 coding DNA: TGTGCCTGGAGTGGAGCGAGCGGGAGACAGTTCTTC. Translation gives CAWSGASGRQFF. This sequence joins TRBV30 and TRBJ2-1; the match to TRBD2 covers 8 bases. V shed 1 base, J shed 13 bases, and the junction held 6 bases outside the gene matches. This CDR3 is 12 amino acids long. CDR1 and CDR2 (germline): GTSNPN, SVGIG (reference sequence).